What follows describes a single T cell receptor beta chain. Per the authors' pipeline: By means of reference gene primer amplification, nucleated cell counts were estimated. Libraries were prepared by immunoSEQ multiplex PCR; TCRdb keeps only in-frame clonotypes and omits some of them. The V and J calls and clone size come from that table; D and trimming were worked out from the DNA. Here the sample spans approximately 210,000 clones, 88% being singletons. V lost 10 bases to trimming and J lost 5 bases, with 21 bases between them. The CDR3 contains 15 residues. Germline V gene sequence: CDR1 MNHNS, CDR2 SASEGT. This entry comes from a study of blood T cell repertoires in COVID-19. On the study more broadly: Some COVID-19 samples were acute and others convalescent; all came from the United States, Italy and Spain. From T cells, B-cell-depleted T cells, or PBMCs came the material, which was cDNA or gDNA.

The source of this sequence is a man between 70 and 80 years old with acute or convalescent COVID-19. The chain couples TRBV6-1 to TRBJ2-1; maybe TRBD1 (6 bases). Sequenced: peripheral blood. The CDR3 coding sequence is TGTGCCACCCACGTTAAGGGACACGGGGACAATGAGCAGTTCTTC. Protein product: CATHVKGHGDNEQFF.